The 28 T cell receptor beta chains in this list originate from one sample, sequenced in a study of human T cells and chemical hapten exposure (dated by TCRdb to the early 2020s). Library generation was performed with RACE. The instrument was a NextSeq 500. Through fastp at Q25 and MiXCR, TCRdb rebuilt clones from the public reads, retaining in-frame beta chains. Duplicate CDR3 protein sequences are folded into a single record with the most common DNA and genes. Across this sample there are about 360,000 distinct CDR3 sequences, with around 6.9% seen only once. Approximately 8.9% of the sample is in the top ten clones. The time point label for this specimen denotes: patch test 1, 2 weeks after DPC sensitization. The treatment or condition label of this sample denotes: therapeutic diphenylcyclopropenone sensitization with weekly scalp DPC. Sequencing used whole blood, obtained in connection with sensitization to the hapten diphenylcyclopropenone (DPC). These receptors were obtained from a young woman with alopecia areata. Some clones in this sample may be carry-over from other donors' samples.

The gene calls are TRBV7-8 and TRBJ2-3, with TRBD2 matching 13 bases. The CDR3 has 16 amino acids. With 4 bases clipped from V and 3 bases from J, the junction kept 4 bases outside the gene matches. Per the germline V gene, CDR1 is SGHVS and CDR2 is FQNEAQ. The CDR3 region is CASSSLAGGVTDTQYF. The CDR3 DNA is TGTGCCAGCAGCTCACTAGCGGGGGGGGTTACAGATACGCAGTATTTT.

This clonotype was counted at least ten times. The chain combines TRBV7-2 with TRBJ1-5; possible D gene TRBD1, 5 bases. Trimming pared 5 bases from V and 5 bases from J, leaving 13 bases between. Germline V gene lookup returns CDR1 SGHTA and CDR2 FQGNSA. The CDR3 spans 14 residues. The CDR3 DNA reads TGTGCCAGCAGCCCTCAGGGAGTCGATCAGCCCCAGCATTTT. Protein: CASSPQGVDQPQHF.

This clonotype occurred many times. The chain employs TRBV3-1 and TRBJ2-7; tentatively, D is TRBD2 (7 bases). The CDR3 has 15 residues. Germline V lookup: CDR1 LGHDT, CDR2 YNNKEL (reference sequence). Between the trimmed V and J ends, which lost 3 bases and 1 base, there was a span of 13 bases. The CDR3 loop reads CASSHRGGQSYEQYF. In DNA form, the CDR3 reads TGTGCCAGCAGCCATCGCGGGGGCCAATCCTACGAGCAGTACTTC.

In its sample, this clonotype was seen many times. The CDR3 DNA sequence: TGTGCCAGCAGTACCCGACCGGGACAGGGTACAGATACGCAGTATTTT. As protein: CASSTRPGQGTDTQYF. The V and J genes are TRBV6-6 and TRBJ2-3, with 9 bases fitting TRBD1. The CDR3 runs 16 residues. Germline V gives CDR1 MNHNY, CDR2 SVGAGI (reference sequence). Trimming cost V 5 bases and J 3 bases; bases outside gene matches: 9.

This clonotype has more than one count but fewer than ten. The rearrangement links TRBV7-8 to TRBJ2-2; TRBD1 is a possible D gene (6 bases). This CDR3 region has 14 residues. The germline V gene has CDR1 SGHVS and CDR2 FQNEAQ. Trimming removed 6 bases at V and 7 bases at J, with 15 bases between. The CDR3 coding sequence is TGTGCCAGCAGACCTACAGGGATTGGCGGGGAGCTGTTTTTT. Protein product: CASRPTGIGGELFF.

This clonotype was counted at least ten times. V and J are TRBV5-1 and TRBJ2-3; the match to TRBD1 covers 9 bases. Germline CDR1 and CDR2: SGHRS and YFSETQ. V shed 4 bases and J 4 bases; nucleotides not matched to a gene: 4. CDR3 size: 14 residues. Written as DNA, the CDR3 is TGCGCCAGCAGCGTAAGACAGGGGGCAGATACGCAGTATTTT. The encoded protein is CASSVRQGADTQYF.

This sequence joins TRBV5-1 and TRBJ1-2; 8 bases agree with TRBD1. Germline CDR1 SGHRS, CDR2 YFSETQ. The V gene end was trimmed by 0 bases and the J gene end by 5 bases; junction bases not matched to a gene: 6. This CDR3 has 15 residues. This CDR3 reads CASSLEGQAIYGYTF. CDR3 DNA: TGCGCCAGCAGCTTGGAGGGACAGGCAATATATGGCTACACCTTC. Combining the CDR3 with reference TRBV5-1 and TRBJ1-2 gives the whole variable domain KAGVTQTPRYLIKTRGQQVTLSCSPISGHRSVSWYQQTPGQGLQFLFEYFSETQRNKGNFPGRFSGRQFSNSRSEMNVSTLELGDSALYLCASSLEGQAIYGYTFGSGTRLTVV.

The V and J genes are TRBV6-4 and TRBJ2-3, with 11 bases lining up with TRBD2. The CDR3 has 16 residues. Looked up from germline, CDR1 is MRHNA and CDR2 is SNTAGT. With V trimmed by 4 bases and J by 4 bases, 7 bases remained unmatched. CDR3 residues: CASSVRDSGGADTQYF. CDR3 DNA sequence: TGTGCCAGCAGTGTTCGGGATAGCGGGGGGGCAGATACGCAGTATTTT.

The chain couples TRBV4-2 to TRBJ1-3; 7 bases line up with TRBD1. This CDR3 contains 21 residues. The germline V gene encodes CDR1 LGHNA and CDR2 YNFKEQ. V gave up 0 bases and J gave up 0 bases; unmatched junction bases: 17. The CDR3 sequence: CASSQDSRPKYRGGSGNTIYF. The DNA of the CDR3 is TGTGCCAGCAGCCAAGACTCTCGACCTAAGTACAGGGGTGGCTCTGGAAACACCATATATTTT.

The table lists this clonotype with a few counts. The rearrangement uses TRBV19 and TRBJ2-4; D not certain. V dropped 2 bases and J dropped 9 bases, with 2 bases sitting between them. CDR1 is LNHDA, CDR2 SQIVND, per germline (reference sequence). The CDR3 spans 10 residues. The CDR3 reads CASSIIIQYF. The CDR3 bases are TGTGCCAGTAGTATAATCATTCAGTACTTC.

V usage is TRBV14 and J usage is TRBJ2-7; TRBD1 matches at 8 bases. CDR1 and CDR2 from the germline V gene are SGHDN and FVKESK. Germline trimming cut 2 bases from V and 2 bases from J; bases unmatched to any gene: 17. CDR3 length: 19 residues. CDR3 protein: CASSQRLFKGTGRTYEQYF. The CDR3 nucleotides read TGTGCCAGCAGCCAAAGACTTTTTAAGGGGACAGGACGCACCTACGAGCAGTACTTC.

The rearrangement uses TRBV27 and TRBJ1-5; weak D call: TRBD1 (6 bases). This CDR3 has 14 amino acids. Between the trimmed V and J ends, which lost 5 bases and 8 bases, there was a span of 16 bases. CDR1 and CDR2 (germline): MNHEY, SMNVEV (reference sequence). CDR3 protein: CASSPEDSEKPQHF. The CDR3 DNA reads TGTGCCAGCAGTCCAGAGGACAGTGAGAAGCCCCAGCATTTT.

The chain uses TRBV4-2 and TRBJ1-5; D is undetermined. The CDR3 has 17 residues. Trimming cost V 2 bases and J 3 bases, with 17 bases left between them. Germline CDR1 LGHNA, CDR2 YNFKEQ. The CDR3 is CASSQLGQDGVNQPQHF. CDR3 bases: TGTGCCAGCAGCCAACTTGGCCAGGACGGAGTCAATCAGCCCCAGCATTTT.

This clonotype was seen many times. The rearrangement uses TRBV6-6 and TRBJ2-3, with 10 bases matching TRBD2. The CDR3 extends over 16 amino acids. Trimming took 4 bases from V and 5 from J; bases not matched to a gene: 9. The germline V gene encodes CDR1 MNHNY and CDR2 SVGAGI (reference sequence). The CDR3 region is CASSLGSGTSEDTQYF. In nucleotides, the CDR3 is TGTGCCAGCAGTTTAGGATCCGGGACTAGCGAAGATACGCAGTATTTT.

In its sample, this clonotype was seen a few times. V and J are TRBV25-1 and TRBJ2-7; no definite D call. The germline V gene encodes CDR1 MGHDK and CDR2 SYGVNS. The CDR3 extends over 15 amino acids. V lost 2 bases and J 1 base, leaving 12 bases between the germline ends. CDR3 residues: CASSERYPESYEQYF. The CDR3, as DNA: TGTGCCAGCAGTGAAAGGTACCCTGAGTCCTACGAGCAGTACTTC.

This clonotype was observed many times. The gene calls are TRBV4-1 and TRBJ1-6; D not certain. Trimming left V 0 bases short and J 9 bases short, with 6 bases between. CDR3 length: 13 residues. Germline V CDR1 and CDR2: MGHRA, YSYEKL. The CDR3 nucleotides are TGCGCCAGCAGCCAAGACCATGGTTCACCCCTCCACTTT. It specifies CASSQDHGSPLHF.

This clonotype was observed a few times. The rearrangement joins TRBV7-3 to TRBJ2-6; perhaps TRBD1 as D (6 bases). There are 15 residues in the CDR3. The germline V gene has CDR1 SGHTA and CDR2 FQGTGA. V dropped 5 bases and J dropped 2 bases, with 10 bases sitting between them. The CDR3 DNA reads as TGTGCCAGCAGCGACCAGGGGACTGGGGCCAACGTCCTGACTTTC. This translates into CASSDQGTGANVLTF.

This clonotype was seen a few times. The rearrangement joins TRBV20-1 to TRBJ2-3, with 10 bases fitting TRBD2. Germline values: CDR1 DFQATT, CDR2 SNEGSKA (reference sequence). The ends lost 6 bases at V and 5 bases at J; junction bases unmatched: 5. The CDR3 contains 13 residues. The CDR3 sequence is CSAEGLARDTQYF. The CDR3 nucleotides are TGCAGTGCCGAGGGACTAGCGAGAGATACGCAGTATTTT.

This clonotype was recorded at least ten times. The genes are TRBV7-6 and TRBJ2-7; D possibly corresponds to TRBD1 (6 bases). Germline V lookup: CDR1 SGHVS, CDR2 FNYEAQ. Trimming took off 5 bases at V and 0 bases at J, with 8 bases between the two ends. The CDR3 runs to 13 residues. The CDR3: CASSTDSSYEQYF. As DNA, the CDR3 is TGTGCCAGCAGCACGGACAGCTCCTACGAGCAGTACTTC.

This clonotype has a count of ten or more. The CDR3 sequence: CASSLDGTSTDTQYF. The CDR3 bases are TGCGCCAGCAGCTTGGACGGTACTAGCACAGATACGCAGTATTTT. This sequence joins TRBV5-1 and TRBJ2-3; D not certain. CDR3 length: 15 residues. Per germline, CDR1 SGHRS and CDR2 YFSETQ. V was clipped by 0 bases and J by 0 bases, with 8 bases between them.

This clonotype was seen ten or more times. This chain's CDR3 is CATSKDPGSYNEQFF. In DNA, the CDR3 is TGTGCCACCTCAAAGGACCCCGGATCCTACAATGAGCAGTTCTTC. This rearrangement joins TRBV19 to TRBJ2-1; D not certain. The CDR3 covers 15 residues. Trimming removed 10 bases at V and 1 base at J, with 17 bases between. In germline, CDR1 is LNHDA, CDR2 SQIVND (reference sequence).

The chain carries TRBV13 and TRBJ1-1; no definite D call. Trimming cost V 0 bases and J 0 bases, with 5 bases left between them. The CDR3 consists of 14 residues. Looked up from germline, CDR1 is PRHDT and CDR2 is FYEKMQ (reference sequence). In DNA form, the CDR3 reads TGTGCCAGCAGCTTAGGACTGCTGAACACTGAAGCTTTCTTT. It encodes CASSLGLLNTEAFF. Combining the CDR3 with reference TRBV13 and TRBJ1-1 gives the whole variable domain AAGVIQSPRHLIKEKRETATLKCYPIPRHDTVYWYQQGPGQDPQFLISFYEKMQSDKGSIPDRFSAQQFSDYHSELNMSSLELGDSALYFCASSLGLLNTEAFFGQGTRLTVV.

The genes are TRBV28 and TRBJ2-7, with a weak D call TRBD2 (5 bases). The CDR3 is made up of 14 amino acids. Per germline, CDR1 MDHEN and CDR2 SYDVKM. This CDR3 reads CATRSGQDHYEQYF. The CDR3 nucleotides are TGTGCAACTAGGTCGGGCCAGGATCACTACGAGCAGTACTTC.

This clonotype was detected many times. The chain uses TRBV27 and TRBJ1-5; D is unclear. V gave up 0 bases and J gave up 5 bases, with 5 bases separating them. CDR3 length: 13 amino acids. The germline V gene encodes CDR1 MNHEY and CDR2 SMNVEV (reference sequence). The CDR3 spells CASSLSSHQPQHF. CDR3 coding DNA: TGTGCCAGCAGTTTATCTTCTCATCAGCCCCAGCATTTT.

The rearrangement links TRBV4-2 to TRBJ2-7; the match to TRBD1 covers 7 bases. The trim removed 3 bases at V and 6 bases at J, leaving 20 bases unmatched. The CDR3 sequence is 18 residues long. In germline, CDR1 is LGHNA, CDR2 YNFKEQ. The CDR3 DNA follows: TGTGCCAGCAGCCAGTCGGCCCAAGGGCCAGGGGGAGTCGGCGAGCAGTACTTC. This translates into CASSQSAQGPGGVGEQYF.

This clonotype showed up many times. This sequence joins TRBV11-2 and TRBJ2-1; TRBD2 matches at 10 bases. CDR3 length equals 15 residues. Germline assignment: CDR1 SGHAT and CDR2 FQNNGV. V lost 5 bases to trimming and J lost 6 bases; unmatched junction nucleotides: 7. The CDR3 coding sequence is TGTGCCAGCAGCCTCACTAGCGGGGCTTTCAATGAGCAGTTCTTC. Protein product: CASSLTSGAFNEQFF.

The gene calls are TRBV2 and TRBJ2-1; D perhaps matches TRBD1 (6 bases). Germline loops: CDR1 SNHLY, CDR2 FYNNEI. CDR3 length equals 14 residues. Trimming removed 6 bases from V and 1 base from J, with 10 bases in between. The CDR3 region is CASRKQGSYNEQFF. The CDR3 nucleotides are TGTGCCAGCAGGAAACAGGGATCCTACAATGAGCAGTTCTTC.

The chain has TRBV12-3 or TRBV12-4 and TRBJ2-3; the D gene is possibly TRBD1 (6 bases). The CDR3 is made up of 15 amino acids. Trimming took off 8 bases at V and 0 bases at J, with 15 bases between the two ends. In DNA form, the CDR3 reads TGTGCCAGCGGCCAGGGGCCCTCTAGCACAGATACGCAGTATTTT. Translation: CASGQGPSSTDTQYF.